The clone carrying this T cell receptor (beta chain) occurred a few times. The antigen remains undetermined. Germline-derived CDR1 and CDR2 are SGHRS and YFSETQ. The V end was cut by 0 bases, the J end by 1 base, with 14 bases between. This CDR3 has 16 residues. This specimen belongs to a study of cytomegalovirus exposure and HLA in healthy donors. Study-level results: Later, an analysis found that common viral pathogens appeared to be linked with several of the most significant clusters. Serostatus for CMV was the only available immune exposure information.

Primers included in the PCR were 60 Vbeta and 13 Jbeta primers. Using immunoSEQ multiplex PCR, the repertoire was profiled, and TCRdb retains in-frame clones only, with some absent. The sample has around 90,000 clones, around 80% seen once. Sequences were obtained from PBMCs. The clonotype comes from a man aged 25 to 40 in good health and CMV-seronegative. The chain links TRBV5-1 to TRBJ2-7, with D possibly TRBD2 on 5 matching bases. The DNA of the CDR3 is TGCGCCAGCAGCTTGGGCGGTCTGACGGGGTCCTACGAGCAGTACTTC. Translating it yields CASSLGGLTGSYEQYF.